Described below is a single T cell receptor beta chain sequence and its context. Antigen: not known. Germline V gives CDR1 LGHNA, CDR2 YNFKEQ. V was cut by 3 bases and J by 2 bases, with 18 bases left in between. The length of the CDR3 is 17 residues. The data were taken from a study of post-analysis software for immune sequencing data. Study-wide context: Relapsing-remitting, secondary progressive and progressive-relapsing courses of multiple sclerosis were included. Study-wide points: Several TRBV segments (TRBV5-6, TRBV5-1 and TRBV20-1 among them) occurred more frequently in patients than in controls. For normalized Chao1 diversity, multiple sclerosis patients scored significantly lower than controls did. Samples made in the same batch grouped tightly together by F measure.

Included in the TCR beta cDNA libraries were unique molecular identifiers. Input of about 0.9 to 10 million T cells yielded a few hundred thousand cDNA molecules. TCRdb itself ran the PCR reads through MiXCR, one entry per CDR3 protein. Among about 500,000 distinct CDR3 sequences listed, around 40% were seen once. The sample was blood. The clonotype was recovered from a girl aged 10-17 years with multiple sclerosis. The chain has TRBV4-2 and TRBJ2-3, with D maybe TRBD2 (5 bases). As DNA, the CDR3 is TGTGCCAGCAGCCACGTTACAAAAGCGGTATCCACAGATACGCAGTATTTT. Encoded protein: CASSHVTKAVSTDTQYF.